This T cell receptor (beta chain) was identified in a study of cytomegalovirus exposure and HLA in healthy donors. This PCR relied on a set of 60 Vbeta primers and 13 Jbeta primers. The method was immunoSEQ multiplex PCR; TCRdb's version includes in-frame clones alone and lacks a portion of them. The data show about 110,000 clones, over 70% seen once. Notes on the study in general: Overall, roughly 170 TCR beta chains were annotated as cytomegalovirus-associated. Analysis performed later found about 17,000 TCR beta sequences associated with HLA alleles at 0.05 false discovery rate.

Looked up from germline, CDR1 is PRHDT and CDR2 is FYEKMQ (reference sequence). Trimming left V 2 bases short and J 1 base short, with 4 bases between. CDR3 length: 13 amino acids. A word on this clone: The antigen remains undetermined.

Healthy individuals who donated bone marrow served as the donors. Sequencing was carried out using PBMCs. This TCR came from a female donor in good health and CMV-seronegative. The rearrangement joins TRBV13 to TRBJ2-3; no definite D call. In DNA, the CDR3 is TGTGCCAGCAGCTTACGAGGCACAGATACGCAGTATTTT. It codes for CASSLRGTDTQYF.